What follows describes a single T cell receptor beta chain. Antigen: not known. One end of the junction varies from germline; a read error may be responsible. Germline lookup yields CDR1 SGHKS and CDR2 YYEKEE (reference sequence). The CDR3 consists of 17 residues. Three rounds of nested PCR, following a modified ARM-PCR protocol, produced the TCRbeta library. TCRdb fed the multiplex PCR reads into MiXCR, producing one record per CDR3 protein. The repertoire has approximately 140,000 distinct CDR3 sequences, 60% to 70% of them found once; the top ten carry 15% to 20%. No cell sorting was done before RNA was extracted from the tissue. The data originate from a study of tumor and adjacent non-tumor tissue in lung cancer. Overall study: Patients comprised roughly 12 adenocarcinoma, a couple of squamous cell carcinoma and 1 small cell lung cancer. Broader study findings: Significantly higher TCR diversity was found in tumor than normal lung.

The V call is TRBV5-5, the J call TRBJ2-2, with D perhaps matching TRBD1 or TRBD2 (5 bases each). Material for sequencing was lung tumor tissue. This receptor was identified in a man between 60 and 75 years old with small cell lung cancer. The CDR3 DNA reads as TGTGCCAGCAGCTTGTTACGAGCCTCCTCTAACACCAGGGAGCCGTTTTTT. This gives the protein CASSLLRASSNTREPFF.